The source of this T cell receptor beta chain is a study of T cell repertoires in cytomegalovirus infection. MiXCR, applied by TCRdb to the reads, yields one record per CDR3 protein. The data hold roughly 500,000 distinct CDR3 sequences, with around 30% observed a single time. In regard to this clonotype: What it recognizes is unknown.

Germline CDR1 is SGHTA and CDR2 is FQGNSA. The CDR3 runs 13 residues. Trimming shortened V by 5 bases and J by 10 bases, and 16 bases separated the two germline ends. This sequence was found in a human donor in good health (CMV status not recorded). Some clones in this sample may be carry-over from other donors' samples. Specimen: cultured PBMCs, collected from culture after CMV antigen stimulation. The chain is built from TRBV7-2 and TRBJ2-3; possibly TRBD1 for D (6 bases). The CDR3 reads CASSPQQGYPQYF. The CDR3 nucleotides read TGTGCCAGCAGCCCACAACAGGGTTATCCGCAGTATTTT.